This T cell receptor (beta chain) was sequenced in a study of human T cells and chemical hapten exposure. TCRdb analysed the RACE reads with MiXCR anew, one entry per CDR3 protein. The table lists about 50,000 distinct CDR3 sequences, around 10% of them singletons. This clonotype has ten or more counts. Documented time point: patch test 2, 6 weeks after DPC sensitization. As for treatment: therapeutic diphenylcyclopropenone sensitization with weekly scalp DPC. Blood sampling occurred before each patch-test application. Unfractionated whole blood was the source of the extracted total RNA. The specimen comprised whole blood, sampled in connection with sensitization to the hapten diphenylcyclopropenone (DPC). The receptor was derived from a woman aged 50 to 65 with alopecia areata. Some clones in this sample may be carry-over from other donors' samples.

The CDR3 DNA sequence: TGTGCCAGCGCTCTTTACAATGAGCAGTTCTTC. Translation: CASALYNEQFF. The rearrangement uses TRBV6-2 or TRBV6-3 and TRBJ2-1; unclear D gene. Germline V gene data show CDR1 as MNHEY and CDR2 as SVGEGT. Trimming cost V 8 bases and J 4 bases, with 6 bases left between them. The CDR3 sequence is 11 residues long.